This T cell receptor beta chain was documented in a study of cytomegalovirus exposure and HLA in healthy donors. V dropped 5 bases and J dropped 2 bases, with 13 bases sitting between them. There are 15 residues in the CDR3. Germline CDR1 SGHAT, CDR2 FQNNGV. PCR employed 60 Vbeta and 13 Jbeta primers. Produced via immunoSEQ multiplex PCR; TCRdb's table is partial and in-frame only. Of over 110,000 clones listed, over 65% are singletons. This TCR derives from a male donor in good health and CMV-seronegative. The V call is TRBV11-2, the J call TRBJ1-5; D remains unclear. The specimen was PBMCs. The CDR3 loop is CASSLEESGNQPQHF. The CDR3 nucleotides read TGTGCCAGCAGCCTGGAGGAGAGTGGCAATCAGCCCCAGCATTTT. The entire variable domain, with the rest obtained from reference TRBV11-2 and TRBJ1-5, is as follows: EAGVAQSPRYKIIEKRQSVAFWCNPISGHATLYWYQQILGQGPKLLIQFQNNGVVDDSQLPKDRFSAERLKGVDSTLKIQPAKLEDSAVYLCASSLEESGNQPQHFGDGTRLSIL.